One sample yielded the 16 T cell receptor beta chains listed below, sequenced in a study of blood T cells in healthy people across ages. Primed by a sample-barcoded 5' primer and a J-beta primer mix, a second PCR proceeded for 7 to 11 cycles. Each CDR3 protein gets one entry after TCRdb re-called the 5' RACE reads with MiXCR. The sample includes 1.5 million to 2 million distinct CDR3 sequences, 28% of them seen just once. The material sequenced was blood. Source of these receptors: a young woman in good health.

This clonotype has a count of ten or more. The gene calls are TRBV4-1 and TRBJ2-6; 11 positions agree with TRBD1. With V trimmed by 2 bases and J by 1 base, 4 bases remained unmatched. Germline lookup yields CDR1 MGHRA and CDR2 YSYEKL. The CDR3 is made up of 18 amino acids. The chain's CDR3 is CASSQPGQGGSGANVLTF. In DNA form, the CDR3 reads TGCGCCAGCAGCCAACCGGGACAGGGGGGATCTGGGGCCAACGTCCTGACTTTC.

This clonotype was observed a handful of times. Written as DNA, the CDR3 is TGTGCCAGCAGTATGGAGGCCAATCAGCCCCAGCATTTT. Amino acids: CASSMEANQPQHF. The chain is built from TRBV6-1 and TRBJ1-5; D uncertain. The germline V gene has CDR1 MNHNS and CDR2 SASEGT. CDR3 size: 13 residues. Trimming left V 5 bases short and J 3 bases short, with 8 bases between.

V gene TRBV29-1 combines with J gene TRBJ2-4, with 13 bases lining up with TRBD2. The V gene end was trimmed by 5 bases and the J gene end by 13 bases; junction bases not matched to a gene: 14. CDR3 size: 15 residues. CDR1 SQVTM and CDR2 ANQGSEA come from the germline V gene. CDR3 nucleotides: TGCAGCGTTCAGACTAGCGGGGGGACCTCATATGAGCAGTACTTC. It yields the protein CSVQTSGGTSYEQYF.

The chain recombines TRBV20-1 with TRBJ1-5, with TRBD1 identical over 12 bases. Trimming removed 2 bases from V and 7 bases from J; junction bases left unmatched: 9. The CDR3 loop spans 16 amino acids. From germline, CDR1 is DFQATT and CDR2 SNEGSKA (reference sequence). In nucleotides, the CDR3 is TGCAGTGCTAGACGCCGGGACAGGGGGCTGGGACAGCCCCAGCATTTT. Amino acid sequence: CSARRRDRGLGQPQHF.

This clonotype was counted ten times or more. The chain employs TRBV7-9 and TRBJ2-1, with 13 bases matching TRBD2. The CDR3 runs to 15 residues. The germline V gene encodes CDR1 SEHNR and CDR2 FQNEAQ (reference sequence). V dropped 1 base and J dropped 6; count of bases not matched to a gene: 0. The CDR3 sequence is CASSLGTSGGNEQFF. CDR3 DNA: TGTGCCAGCAGCTTAGGGACTAGCGGGGGCAATGAGCAGTTCTTC. Together with reference TRBV7-9 and TRBJ2-1, the CDR3 gives the full variable domain: DTGVSQNPRHKITKRGQNVTFRCDPISEHNRLYWYRQTLGQGPEFLTYFQNEAQLEKSRLLSDRFSAERPKGSFSTLEIQRTEQGDSAMYLCASSLGTSGGNEQFFGPGTRLTVL.

This chain uses TRBV12-3 or TRBV12-4 with TRBJ2-1; D unclear. CDR3 length equals 16 residues. The V end was cut by 4 bases, the J end by 0 bases, with 13 bases between. This chain's CDR3 is CASSSRTAVSYNEQFF. The DNA for the CDR3 is TGTGCCAGCAGTTCCCGGACGGCCGTCTCCTACAATGAGCAGTTCTTC.

The table lists this clonotype with a few counts. The chain uses TRBV12-3 or TRBV12-4 and TRBJ2-3; no firm D call. V was clipped by 7 bases and J by 3 bases, with 17 bases between them. The CDR3 sequence is 15 residues long. The CDR3 region is CASTPVGIGTDTQYF. The CDR3 DNA follows: TGTGCCAGCACCCCTGTGGGGATTGGAACAGATACGCAGTATTTT.

This sequence joins TRBV7-9 and TRBJ2-5, with D maybe TRBD1 (6 bases). The tail of the sequence fits TRBJ2-7 better, so the J call may be wrong. Germline V gene sequence: CDR1 SEHNR, CDR2 FQNEAQ (reference sequence). This CDR3 spans 14 amino acids. The CDR3 bases are TGTGCCAGCCATGTCCCTGGTGGGGGCGACGAGCAGTACTTC. Its translation: CASHVPGGGDEQYF.

Worth noting for this clonotype: This may be a read error: a much more frequent sequence differs by one nucleotide. This chain joins TRBV20-1 and TRBJ2-7; D call uncertain. Germline V gives CDR1 DFQATT, CDR2 SNEGSKA (reference sequence). This CDR3 has 11 amino acids. The CDR3 DNA reads as TGCAGTGCTACGACCCTTTACGCGCAGTACTTC. Its protein is CSATTLYAQYF.

The chain combines TRBV28 with TRBJ2-3; 12 bases are a match to TRBD2. The V gene end was trimmed by 4 bases and the J gene end by 2 bases; junction bases not matched to a gene: 13. CDR3 length: 19 residues. Germline lookup yields CDR1 MDHEN and CDR2 SYDVKM. The CDR3 region is CASSSETPRLAGDTDTQYF. CDR3 bases: TGTGCCAGCAGTTCAGAAACACCGCGACTAGCGGGGGACACAGATACGCAGTATTTT.

For this clonotype: A much larger clonotype is one base distant, so this may be a read error. V and J are TRBV10-3 and TRBJ2-4; D possibly matches TRBD1 or TRBD2 (5 bases each). Trimming pared 0 bases from V and 13 bases from J, leaving 13 bases between. The CDR3 totals 13 residues. From germline, CDR1 is ENHRY and CDR2 SYGVKD. CDR3: CAISESAEGEQYF. The CDR3 region has the DNA TGTGCCATCAGTGAGTCCGCAGAAGGGGAGCAGTACTTC.

Only a few counts were recorded for this clonotype. The chain recombines TRBV3-1 with TRBJ2-7, with D possibly being TRBD2 (5 bases). V lost 1 base, J lost 3 bases, and 7 bases lay in between. CDR3 size: 13 residues. The germline gives CDR1 LGHDT, CDR2 YNNKEL (reference sequence). CDR3 in DNA: TGTGCCAGCAGCCAAGCAACTAGCTACGAGCAGTACTTC. Encoded protein: CASSQATSYEQYF.

A note on this clonotype: Given a much more abundant clone one base away, this may be a read error. Here the CDR3 DNA reads TGTGCCGGCAGCTTAGAAGGCACTGGCTACACCTTC. Translated: CAGSLEGTGYTF. This rearrangement joins TRBV11-2 to TRBJ1-2, with no clear D. The CDR3 is made up of 12 amino acids. From germline, CDR1 is SGHAT and CDR2 FQNNGV.

Of note for this clonotype: One junction end disagrees with the germline gene, perhaps due to a read error. The CDR3 spells CAGRRTGIYEETQYF. The CDR3 DNA is TGTGCCGGCAGACGGACGGGAATTTACGAAGAGACCCAGTACTTC. The V and J genes are TRBV5-6 and TRBJ2-5, with D perhaps TRBD2 (5 bases). The CDR3 loop spans 15 amino acids. CDR1 and CDR2 from the germline V gene are SGHDT and YYEEEE.

The V and J genes are TRBV10-3 and TRBJ2-1; 7 nucleotides agree with TRBD2. The CDR3 is 15 residues long. The J segment lost 8 bases and the V segment lost 10 bases, leaving 17 bases of the junction unmatched. The germline V gene has CDR1 ENHRY and CDR2 SYGVKD. CDR3 in DNA: TGTGCCACAAAAAGGGAGGGCGGGCCGGTCGATGAGCAGTTCTTC. Encoded protein: CATKREGGPVDEQFF.

For this clonotype: One end of the junction fails to match germline, which may point to a read error. The chain employs TRBV24-1 and TRBJ2-5, with unresolved D. The CDR3 has 13 amino acids. CDR1 is KGHDR, CDR2 SFDVKD, per germline. CDR3 in amino acids: CATSDSFLETQHF. CDR3 DNA sequence: TGTGCCACCAGTGATTCATTCCTGGAGACCCAGCACTTC.